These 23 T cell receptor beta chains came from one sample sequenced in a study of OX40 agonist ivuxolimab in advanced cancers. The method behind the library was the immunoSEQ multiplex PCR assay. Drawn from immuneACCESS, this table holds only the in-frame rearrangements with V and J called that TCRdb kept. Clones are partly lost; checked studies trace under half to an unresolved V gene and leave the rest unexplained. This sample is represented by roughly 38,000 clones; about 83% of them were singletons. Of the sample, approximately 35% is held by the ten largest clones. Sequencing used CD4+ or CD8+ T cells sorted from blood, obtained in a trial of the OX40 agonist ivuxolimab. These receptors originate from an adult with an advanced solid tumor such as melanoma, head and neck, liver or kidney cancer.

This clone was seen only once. CDR3 amino acids: CASSMTASTDTQYF. DNA of the CDR3: TGCGCCAGCAGCATGACAGCTAGCACAGATACGCAGTATTTT. The chain joins TRBV5-1 to TRBJ2-3; D is possibly TRBD1 (5 bases). V lost 4 bases and J 0 bases, leaving 9 bases between the germline ends. Germline V lookup: CDR1 SGHRS, CDR2 YFSETQ. The CDR3 is 14 amino acids. Full variable domain (missing parts from reference TRBV5-1 and TRBJ2-3): KAGVTQTPRYLIKTRGQQVTLSCSPISGHRSVSWYQQTPGQGLQFLFEYFSETQRNKGNFPGRFSGRQFSNSRSEMNVSTLELGDSALYLCASSMTASTDTQYFGPGTRLTVL.

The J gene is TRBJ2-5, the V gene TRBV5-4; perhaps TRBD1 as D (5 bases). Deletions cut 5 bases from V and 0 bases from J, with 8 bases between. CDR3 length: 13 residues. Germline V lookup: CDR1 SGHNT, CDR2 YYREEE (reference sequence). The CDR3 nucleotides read TGTGCCAGCAGACTACAGGACCAAGAGACCCAGTACTTC. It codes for CASRLQDQETQYF.

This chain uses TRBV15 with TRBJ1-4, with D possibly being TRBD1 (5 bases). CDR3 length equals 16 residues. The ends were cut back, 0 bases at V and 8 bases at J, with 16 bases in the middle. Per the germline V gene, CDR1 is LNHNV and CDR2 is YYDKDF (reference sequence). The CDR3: CATSRDLAGTGEKLFF. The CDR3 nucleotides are TGTGCCACCAGCAGAGATCTGGCAGGGACGGGGGAAAAACTGTTTTTT.

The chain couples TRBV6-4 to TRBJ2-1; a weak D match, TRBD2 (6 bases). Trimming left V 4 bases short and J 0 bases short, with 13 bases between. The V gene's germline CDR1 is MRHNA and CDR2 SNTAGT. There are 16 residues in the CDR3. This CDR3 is CASSVFSGSSYNEQFF. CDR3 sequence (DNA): TGTGCCAGCAGTGTATTTAGCGGAAGCTCCTACAATGAGCAGTTCTTC.

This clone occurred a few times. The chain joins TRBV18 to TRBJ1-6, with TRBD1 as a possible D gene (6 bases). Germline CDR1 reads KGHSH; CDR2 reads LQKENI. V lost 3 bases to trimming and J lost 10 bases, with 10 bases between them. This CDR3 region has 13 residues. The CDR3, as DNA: TGTGCCAGCTCACCCTCGGACAGATCACCCCTCCACTTT. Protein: CASSPSDRSPLHF.

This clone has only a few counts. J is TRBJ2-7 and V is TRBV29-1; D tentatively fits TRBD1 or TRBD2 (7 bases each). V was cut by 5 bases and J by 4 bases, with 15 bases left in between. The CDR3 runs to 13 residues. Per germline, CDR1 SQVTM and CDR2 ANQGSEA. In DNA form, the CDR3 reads TGCAGCGTTCCTGAGCAGGGGGGGTACGAGCAGTACTTC. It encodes CSVPEQGGYEQYF.

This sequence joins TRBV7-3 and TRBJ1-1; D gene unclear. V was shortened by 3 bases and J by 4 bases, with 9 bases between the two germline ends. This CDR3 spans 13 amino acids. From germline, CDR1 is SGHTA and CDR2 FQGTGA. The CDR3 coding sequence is TGTGCCAGCAGCTTCGGGGTGAGCACTGAAGCTTTCTTT. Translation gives CASSFGVSTEAFF. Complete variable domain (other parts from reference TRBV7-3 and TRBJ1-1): GAGVSQTPSNKVTEKGKYVELRCDPISGHTALYWYRQSLGQGPEFLIYFQGTGAADDSGLPNDRFFAVRPEGSVSTLKIQRTERGDSAVYLCASSFGVSTEAFFGQGTRLTVV.

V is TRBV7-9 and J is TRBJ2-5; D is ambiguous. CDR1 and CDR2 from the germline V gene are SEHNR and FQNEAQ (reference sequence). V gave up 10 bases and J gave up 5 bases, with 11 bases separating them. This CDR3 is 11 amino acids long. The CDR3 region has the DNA TGTGCCACCGCCCCGGCTGAGACCCAGTACTTC. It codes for CATAPAETQYF.

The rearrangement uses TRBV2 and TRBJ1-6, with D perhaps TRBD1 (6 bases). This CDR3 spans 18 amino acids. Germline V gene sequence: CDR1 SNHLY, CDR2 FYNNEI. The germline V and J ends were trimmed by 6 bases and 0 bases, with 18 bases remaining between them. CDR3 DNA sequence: TGTGCCAGCAGGGGTACAGGGCGGGATAGCTCCTATAATTCACCCCTCCACTTT. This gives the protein CASRGTGRDSSYNSPLHF.

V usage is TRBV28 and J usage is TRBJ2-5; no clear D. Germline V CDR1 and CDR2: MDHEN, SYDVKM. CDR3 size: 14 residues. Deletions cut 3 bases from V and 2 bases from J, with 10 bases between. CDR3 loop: CASSFDQAQETQYF. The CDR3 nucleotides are TGTGCCAGCAGTTTTGACCAGGCTCAAGAGACCCAGTACTTC.

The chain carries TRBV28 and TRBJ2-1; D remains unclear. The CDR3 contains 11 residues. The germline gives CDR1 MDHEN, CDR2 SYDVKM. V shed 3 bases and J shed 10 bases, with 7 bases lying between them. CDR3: CASSFRREQFF. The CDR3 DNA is TGTGCCAGCAGTTTCCGGAGAGAGCAGTTCTTC.

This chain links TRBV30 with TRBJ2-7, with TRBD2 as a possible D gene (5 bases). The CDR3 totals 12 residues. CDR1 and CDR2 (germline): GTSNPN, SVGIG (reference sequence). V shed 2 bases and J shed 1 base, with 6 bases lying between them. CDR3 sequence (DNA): TGTGCCTGGAGTCCGGGGTCCTACGAGCAGTACTTC. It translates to CAWSPGSYEQYF.

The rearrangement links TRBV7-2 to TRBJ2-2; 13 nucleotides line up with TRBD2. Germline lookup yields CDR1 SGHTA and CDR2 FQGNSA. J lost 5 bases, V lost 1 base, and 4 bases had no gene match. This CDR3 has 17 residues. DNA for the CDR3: TGTGCCAGCAGCTTAGTAGGACTAGCGGGAGATACCGGGGAGCTGTTTTTT. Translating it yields CASSLVGLAGDTGELFF. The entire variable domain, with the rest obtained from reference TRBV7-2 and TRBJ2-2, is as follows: GAGVSQSPSNKVTEKGKDVELRCDPISGHTALYWYRQSLGQGLEFLIYFQGNSAPDKSGLPSDRFSAERTGGSVSTLTIQRTQQEDSAVYLCASSLVGLAGDTGELFFGEGSRLTVL.

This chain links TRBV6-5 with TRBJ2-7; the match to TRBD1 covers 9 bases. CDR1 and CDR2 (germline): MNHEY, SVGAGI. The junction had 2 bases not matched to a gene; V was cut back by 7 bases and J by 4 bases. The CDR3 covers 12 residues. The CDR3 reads CASKDRGYEQYF. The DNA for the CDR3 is TGTGCCAGCAAGGACAGGGGTTACGAGCAGTACTTC.

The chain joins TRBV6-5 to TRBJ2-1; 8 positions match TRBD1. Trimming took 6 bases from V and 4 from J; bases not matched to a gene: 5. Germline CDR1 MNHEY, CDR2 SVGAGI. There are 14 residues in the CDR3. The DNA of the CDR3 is TGTGCCAGCAGGCCAGGACAGGGATACAATGAGCAGTTCTTC. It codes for CASRPGQGYNEQFF.

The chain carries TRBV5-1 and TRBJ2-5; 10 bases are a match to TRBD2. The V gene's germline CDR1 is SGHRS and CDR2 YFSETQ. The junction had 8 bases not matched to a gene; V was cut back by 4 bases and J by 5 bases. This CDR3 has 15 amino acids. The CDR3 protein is CASSSGRARRETQYF. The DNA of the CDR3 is TGCGCCAGCAGCAGCGGGAGGGCCAGACGGGAGACCCAGTACTTC.

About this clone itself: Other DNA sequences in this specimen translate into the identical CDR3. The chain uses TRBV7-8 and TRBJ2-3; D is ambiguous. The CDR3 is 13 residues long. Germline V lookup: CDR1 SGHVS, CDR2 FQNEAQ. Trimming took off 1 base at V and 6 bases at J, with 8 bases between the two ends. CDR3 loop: CASSLVDRDTQYF. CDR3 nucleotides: TGTGCCAGCAGCTTAGTGGACCGGGATACGCAGTATTTT.

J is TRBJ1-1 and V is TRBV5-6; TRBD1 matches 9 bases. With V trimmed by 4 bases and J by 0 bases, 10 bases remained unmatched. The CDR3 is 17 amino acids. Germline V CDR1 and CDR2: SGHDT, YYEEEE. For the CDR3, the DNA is TGTGCCAGCAGCGAAGCCGGGACAGGGACCATGAACACTGAAGCTTTCTTT. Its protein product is CASSEAGTGTMNTEAFF.

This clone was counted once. In DNA, the CDR3 is TGTGCCAGCAGTAAGCGAGGGGCCTACGAGCAGTACTTC. Protein product: CASSKRGAYEQYF. The genes are TRBV6-5 and TRBJ2-7; the D call may be TRBD1 or TRBD2 (5 bases each). Trimming left V 5 bases short and J 2 bases short, with 10 bases between. In germline, CDR1 is MNHEY, CDR2 SVGAGI. The CDR3 extends over 13 amino acids.

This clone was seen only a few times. CDR3 residues: CASSVGGTGTGELFF. The CDR3 nucleotides read TGTGCCAGCAGCGTAGGCGGGACGGGGACCGGGGAGCTGTTTTTT. The chain carries TRBV9 and TRBJ2-2; a weak D match, TRBD2 (6 bases). Per the germline V gene, CDR1 is SGDLS and CDR2 is YYNGEE. The length of the CDR3 is 15 residues. With 0 bases removed from V and 5 bases from J, the gap between germline ends came to 11 bases.

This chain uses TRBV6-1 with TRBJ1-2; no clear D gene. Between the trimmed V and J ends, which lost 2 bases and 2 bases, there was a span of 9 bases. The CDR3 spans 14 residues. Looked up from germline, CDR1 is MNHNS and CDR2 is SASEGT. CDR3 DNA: TGTGCCAGCAGTGAATATGAAGGGAACTATGGCTACACCTTC. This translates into CASSEYEGNYGYTF.

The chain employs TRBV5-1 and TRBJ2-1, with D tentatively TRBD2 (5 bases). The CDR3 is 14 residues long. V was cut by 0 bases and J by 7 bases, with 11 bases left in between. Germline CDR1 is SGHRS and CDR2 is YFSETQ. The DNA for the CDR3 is TGCGCCAGCAGCTTGGGGCTAGCTCCGAATGAGCAGTTCTTC. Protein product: CASSLGLAPNEQFF.

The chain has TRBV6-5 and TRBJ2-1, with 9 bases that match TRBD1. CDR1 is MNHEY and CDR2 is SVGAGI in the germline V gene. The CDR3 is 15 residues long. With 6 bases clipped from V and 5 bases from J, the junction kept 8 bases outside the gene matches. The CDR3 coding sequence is TGTGCCAGCAGAACCGGGACAGGGTCCAACAATGAGCAGTTCTTC. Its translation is CASRTGTGSNNEQFF.